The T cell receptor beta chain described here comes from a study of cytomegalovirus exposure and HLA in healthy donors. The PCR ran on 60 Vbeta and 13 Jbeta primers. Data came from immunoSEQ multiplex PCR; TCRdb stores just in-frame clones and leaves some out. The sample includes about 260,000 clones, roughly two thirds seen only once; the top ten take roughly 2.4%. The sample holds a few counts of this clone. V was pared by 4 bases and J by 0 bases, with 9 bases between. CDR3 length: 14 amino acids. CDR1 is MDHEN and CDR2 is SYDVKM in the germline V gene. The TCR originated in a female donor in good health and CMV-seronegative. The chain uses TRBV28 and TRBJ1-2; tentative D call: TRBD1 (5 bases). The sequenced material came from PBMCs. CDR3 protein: CASSSPGTNYGYTF. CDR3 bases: TGTGCCAGCAGTTCACCAGGGACTAACTATGGCTACACCTTC.